One and the same sample provided the 24 T cell receptor beta chains below, sequenced in a study of T cell repertoires in cytomegalovirus infection. TCRdb ran MiXCR on the reads and lists one entry per CDR3 protein. The data contain 650,000 to 900,000 distinct CDR3 sequences, around a third of them singletons. These TCRs' antigens remain unknown. Sample: cultured CD8+ T cells from PBMCs, taken from culture after CMV antigen stimulation. All receptors come from a human donor in good health (CMV status not recorded). Some clones in this sample may be carry-over from other donors' samples.

This clonotype appeared a few times. The genes are TRBV7-8 and TRBJ1-2; D perhaps matches TRBD1 (6 bases). Germline CDR1 SGHVS, CDR2 FQNEAQ. The CDR3 totals 15 residues. V lost 7 bases and J lost 3, with 18 bases in between. The CDR3, as DNA: TGTGCCAGCAAGGGGGGCGAGATCGGGGACTATGGCTACACCTTC. Amino acid sequence: CASKGGEIGDYGYTF. The whole variable domain, remainder taken from reference TRBV7-8 and TRBJ1-2, is GAGVSQSPRYKVAKRGQDVALRCDPISGHVSLFWYQQALGQGPEFLTYFQNEAQLDKSGLPSDRFFAERPEGSVSTLKIQRTQQEDSAVYLCASKGGEIGDYGYTFGSGTRLTVV.

Turning to this clonotype: At one boundary the junction diverges from the germline segment, which might be a read error. The chain links TRBV27 to TRBJ2-3; D not resolved. The CDR3 is 12 residues long. Germline V gene sequence: CDR1 MNHEY, CDR2 SMNVEV (reference sequence). The CDR3 nucleotides are TGTGCCAACAGTCCCAACACAGATACGCAGTATTTT. Its protein product is CANSPNTDTQYF.

The chain employs TRBV28 and TRBJ2-5; 8 positions match TRBD1. CDR3 length equals 21 residues. The trim removed 3 bases at V and 0 bases at J, leaving 21 bases unmatched. Germline V lookup: CDR1 MDHEN, CDR2 SYDVKM. In DNA, the CDR3 is TGTGCCAGCAGTTTGGAGATTCCTGGCCTGTCAGGACAGGGTAACCAAGAGACCCAGTACTTC. This encodes CASSLEIPGLSGQGNQETQYF.

This clonotype was seen only a few times. The chain links TRBV7-9 to TRBJ2-3, with 7 bases that match TRBD1. The CDR3 is 17 residues long. V lost 5 bases, J lost 7 bases, and 18 bases stayed unmatched. CDR1 is SEHNR, CDR2 FQNEAQ, per germline (reference sequence). The CDR3 region has the DNA TGTGCCAGCAGCACAACGTTGGGGACAGCTAGGGGATATACGCAGTATTTT. It specifies CASSTTLGTARGYTQYF.

The chain joins TRBV7-4 to TRBJ1-1; tentative D call: TRBD1 (6 bases). CDR1 is SGHVT and CDR2 is SQSDAQ in the germline V gene. This CDR3 has 16 amino acids. Trimming took off 6 bases at V and 0 bases at J, with 17 bases between the two ends. The CDR3 here is CASSSTGQIMNTEAFF. CDR3 DNA: TGTGCCAGCAGTTCGACGGGACAAATAATGAACACTGAAGCTTTCTTT.

The sample holds many counts of this clonotype. At one boundary the junction diverges from the germline segment, which might be a read error. This rearrangement joins TRBV7-7 to TRBJ2-3; the match to TRBD2 covers 11 bases. Germline V gene sequence: CDR1 SSHAT, CDR2 FNYEAQ (reference sequence). The CDR3 extends over 16 amino acids. CDR3: CASSATSGGGTDTQYF. The CDR3 DNA is TGTGCTAGCAGCGCAACTAGCGGGGGAGGCACAGATACGCAGTATTTT.

This clonotype has more than one count but fewer than ten. The genes are TRBV7-2 and TRBJ1-1; weak D call: TRBD1 (6 bases). CDR3 size: 15 residues. Germline V CDR1 and CDR2: SGHTA, FQGNSA. V lost 0 bases, J lost 8 bases, and 16 bases lay in between. CDR3 nucleotide sequence: TGTGCCAGCAGCTTAGCGCCCGGTTCGGGGGGCGAAGCTTTCTTT. Translation: CASSLAPGSGGEAFF.

The rearrangement joins TRBV9 to TRBJ1-5; no clear D gene. CDR1 and CDR2 from the germline V gene are SGDLS and YYNGEE. Deletions cut 0 bases from V and 9 bases from J, with 16 bases between. CDR3 size: 15 residues. For the CDR3, the DNA is TGTGCCAGCAGCGTAGCGTCGGGCGGACCGGTGCCCCAGCATTTT. Translation gives CASSVASGGPVPQHF.

In its sample, this clonotype was seen many times. The chain is built from TRBV7-6 and TRBJ1-6, with D possibly matching TRBD1 (5 bases). V gave up 1 base and J gave up 7 bases, with 5 bases separating them. The CDR3 totals 13 residues. CDR1 and CDR2 (germline): SGHVS, FNYEAQ. Written as DNA, the CDR3 is TGTGCCAGCAGCTTAGGGGGGAATTCACCCCTCCACTTT. Its translation: CASSLGGNSPLHF.

This sequence joins TRBV13 and TRBJ2-5; tentative D call: TRBD2 (7 bases). The length of the CDR3 is 15 residues. V lost 5 bases, J lost 4 bases, and 17 bases lay in between. CDR1 and CDR2 (germline): PRHDT, FYEKMQ (reference sequence). The chain's CDR3 is CASSTGGLRGETQYF. The DNA for the CDR3 is TGTGCCAGCAGCACCGGGGGGCTGAGGGGAGAGACCCAGTACTTC.

V and J are TRBV27 and TRBJ2-7, with D unresolved. Germline values: CDR1 MNHEY, CDR2 SMNVEV (reference sequence). The V end lost 6 bases, the J end lost 3 bases, and 12 bases lay between the germline ends. The CDR3 has 13 amino acids. The CDR3 spells CASSAGRNYEQYV. The CDR3 coding sequence is TGTGCCAGCAGCGCCGGACGGAACTACGAGCAGTACGTC.

This clonotype occurred many times. This chain joins TRBV7-9 and TRBJ2-7; D is unresolved. The CDR3 consists of 12 residues. Trimming removed 3 bases at V and 4 bases at J, with 7 bases between. In germline, CDR1 is SEHNR, CDR2 FQNEAQ (reference sequence). In DNA, the CDR3 is TGTGCCAGCAGCTTCACAACATACGAGCAGTACGTC. Its protein product is CASSFTTYEQYV.

The J gene is TRBJ2-1, the V gene TRBV6-2 or TRBV6-3, with D unresolved. Germline values: CDR1 MNHEY, CDR2 SVGEGT. This CDR3 has 8 residues. Trimming removed 7 bases at V and 9 bases at J, with 1 base between. CDR3 nucleotides: TGTGCCAGCACTGAGCAGTTCTTC. It specifies CASTEQFF.

This chain connects TRBV4-3 to TRBJ1-2; maybe TRBD1 (5 bases). Trimming cost V 0 bases and J 3 bases, with 11 bases left between them. CDR3 size: 15 residues. Germline V gene data show CDR1 as LGHNA and CDR2 as YSLEER. Here the CDR3 DNA reads TGCGCCAGCAGCCAAGATGTGACAGAATACTATGGCTACACCTTC. This codes for CASSQDVTEYYGYTF.

The V and J genes are TRBV7-4 and TRBJ2-3; D call uncertain. V lost 1 base and J 6 bases, leaving 11 bases between the germline ends. This CDR3 region has 14 residues. In germline, CDR1 is SGHVT, CDR2 SQSDAQ. CDR3 residues: CASSLETVIDTQYF. CDR3 DNA: TGTGCCAGCAGCTTAGAGACTGTAATCGATACGCAGTATTTT.

This clonotype was seen a handful of times. V is TRBV29-1 and J is TRBJ2-1, with TRBD1 identical over 7 bases. The CDR3 loop spans 15 amino acids. V shed 1 base and J 3 bases; nucleotides not matched to a gene: 6. CDR1 is SQVTM, CDR2 ANQGSEA, per germline. The CDR3 loop is CSVEGDTGVYNEQFF. CDR3 nucleotide sequence: TGCAGCGTTGAAGGGGATACAGGGGTCTACAATGAGCAGTTCTTC.

This clonotype was seen a handful of times. The V and J genes are TRBV2 and TRBJ2-7, with D perhaps TRBD2 (7 bases). Per germline, CDR1 SNHLY and CDR2 FYNNEI. The CDR3 is 14 amino acids. V lost 10 bases, J lost 4 bases, and 20 bases lay in between. CDR3 coding DNA: TGTGCCACCAAGGGGGGGACGAGCGTTTACGAGCAGTACGTC. It is translated as CATKGGTSVYEQYV.

The chain joins TRBV27 to TRBJ2-2, with D hard to call. CDR1 and CDR2 (germline): MNHEY, SMNVEV (reference sequence). This CDR3 comprises 13 residues. V was pared by 6 bases and J by 6 bases, with 11 bases between. CDR3 region: CASSLQASGELFF. The CDR3 DNA follows: TGTGCCAGCAGCCTCCAGGCTTCCGGGGAGCTGTTTTTT.

Worth noting for this clonotype: A much larger clonotype is one base distant, so this may be a read error. This chain links TRBV7-2 with TRBJ1-1; D gene uncertain. This CDR3 has 14 amino acids. The V and J ends lost 2 bases and 2 bases respectively, with 9 bases between them. Germline values: CDR1 SGHTA, CDR2 FQGNSA. This chain's CDR3 is CASSLRKTNTEAFF. The CDR3 bases are TGTGCCAGCAGCTTAAGGAAGACTAACACTGAAGCTTTCTTT.

The J gene is TRBJ1-4, the V gene TRBV5-5; D ambiguous. V was pared by 4 bases and J by 0 bases, with 13 bases between. The CDR3 runs to 16 residues. Germline CDR1 is SGHKS and CDR2 is YYEKEE (reference sequence). CDR3 DNA sequence: TGTGCCAGCAGCCTGTCGCTCATGGCAACTAATGAAAAACTGTTTTTT. It yields the protein CASSLSLMATNEKLFF. The full variable domain, in which reference TRBV5-5 and TRBJ1-4 provide the parts outside the CDR3, is DAGVTQSPTHLIKTRGQQVTLRCSPISGHKSVSWYQQVLGQGPQFIFQYYEKEERGRGNFPDRFSARQFPNYSSELNVNALLLGDSALYLCASSLSLMATNEKLFFGSGTQLSVL.

The table lists this clonotype with a few counts. The chain combines TRBV12-3 or TRBV12-4 with TRBJ2-4; 10 bases agree with TRBD1. The V gene end was trimmed by 8 bases and the J gene end by 8 bases; junction bases not matched to a gene: 9. The CDR3 spans 14 residues. CDR3 amino acids: CASLGTGVDDIQYF. In DNA, the CDR3 is TGTGCCAGCCTTGGGACAGGGGTTGACGACATTCAGTACTTC.

This rearrangement joins TRBV10-3 to TRBJ1-5, with a possible D match to TRBD1 (5 bases). V shed 2 bases and J shed 7 bases, with 15 bases lying between them. This CDR3 spans 15 amino acids. The germline V gene has CDR1 ENHRY and CDR2 SYGVKD. CDR3 nucleotides: TGTGCCATCAGTGAGATAGGCAGGGAGAGGCAGCCCCAGCATTTT. Translation gives CAISEIGRERQPQHF.

This clonotype was seen a few times. This sequence joins TRBV2 and TRBJ1-1; D is possibly TRBD1 (6 bases). With 6 bases removed from V and 1 base from J, the gap between germline ends came to 12 bases. CDR1 is SNHLY, CDR2 FYNNEI, per germline. CDR3 length equals 14 residues. The CDR3 reads CASRRTAQNTEAFF. DNA of the CDR3: TGTGCCAGCAGGAGGACAGCCCAGAACACTGAAGCTTTCTTT.

V and J are TRBV19 and TRBJ2-1; TRBD2 matches at 10 bases. After removal of 3 bases from V and 9 bases from J, the junction contained 8 bases not matched to a gene. Germline CDR1 and CDR2: LNHDA and SQIVND (reference sequence). The CDR3 is made up of 15 amino acids. The CDR3 spells CASSMWSGGASEQFF. In nucleotides, the CDR3 is TGTGCCAGTAGTATGTGGAGCGGGGGGGCCAGTGAGCAGTTCTTC.